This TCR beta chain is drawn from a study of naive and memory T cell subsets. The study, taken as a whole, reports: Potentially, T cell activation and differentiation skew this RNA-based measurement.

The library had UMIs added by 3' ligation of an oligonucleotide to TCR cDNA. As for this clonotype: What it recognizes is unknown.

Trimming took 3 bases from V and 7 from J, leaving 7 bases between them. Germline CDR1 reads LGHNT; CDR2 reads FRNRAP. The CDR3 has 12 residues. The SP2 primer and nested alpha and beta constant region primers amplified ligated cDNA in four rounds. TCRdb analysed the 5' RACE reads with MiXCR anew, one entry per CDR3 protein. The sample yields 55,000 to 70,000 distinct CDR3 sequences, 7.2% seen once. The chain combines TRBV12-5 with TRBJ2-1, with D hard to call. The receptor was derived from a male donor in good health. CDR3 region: CASGFWGNEQFF. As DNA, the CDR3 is TGTGCTAGTGGTTTTTGGGGAAATGAGCAGTTCTTC.